This TCR beta chain was retrieved from a study of blood T cell repertoires in COVID-19. The overall study: Both acute and convalescent COVID-19 samples were obtained from the United States, Italy and Spain. The analysed material was cDNA or gDNA that came from T cells, B-cell-depleted T cells, or PBMCs.

The CDR3 length is 13 residues. Trimming took off 5 bases at V and 2 bases at J, with 10 bases between the two ends. Germline CDR1 reads LGHDT; CDR2 reads YNNKEL (reference sequence). Original analysis: Reference gene primer amplification gave estimated nucleated cell counts. Only in-frame clones appear in the TCRdb table, and some are missing; sequencing was by immunoSEQ multiplex PCR. V and J calls and clone size are given by that table; D and trimming were obtained from the DNA. Among roughly 120,000 clones listed, over 75% were seen once. The TCR comes from a man older than 75 with acute or convalescent COVID-19. Sequenced input: peripheral blood. This chain joins TRBV3-1 (or the pseudogene TRBV3-2) and TRBJ2-7; weak D call: TRBD2 (7 bases). The CDR3 spells CASSGGGPYEQYF. In DNA form, the CDR3 reads TGTGCCAGCAGCGGGGGGGGCCCCTACGAGCAGTACTTC.